This T cell receptor beta chain was documented in a study of blood T cell repertoires in COVID-19. About the research overall: Acute and convalescent COVID-19 specimens originated in the United States, Italy and Spain.

The J segment lost 5 bases and the V segment lost 3 bases, leaving 4 bases of the junction unmatched. The CDR3 is 14 amino acids. Germline CDR1 and CDR2: SGDLS and YYNGEE. Per the original methods: Reference gene primer amplification in the assay estimated nucleated cell counts. Sequenced by immunoSEQ multiplex PCR; TCRdb stores in-frame clones only, minus some. D and trimming were read from the DNA, whereas the V and J calls and clone size are those reported in that table. This table has tens of thousands of clones, around 77% appearing once. The Seattle patients, enrolled during active infection, were followed longitudinally.

This rearrangement joins TRBV9 to TRBJ2-1; 8 bases agree with TRBD1. The specimen was peripheral blood. The receptor's source is a man aged 70 or older with COVID-19, enrolled during active disease. Written as DNA, the CDR3 is TGTGCCAGCAGCGGGACAGGGTTAAACAATGAGCAGTTCTTC. Protein product: CASSGTGLNNEQFF.